Listed here are 19 T cell receptor beta chains from one sample, sequenced in a study of identical twins. Each CDR3 protein is one row after TCRdb ran MiXCR on the 5' RACE reads. Here the sample spans under 300,000 distinct CDR3 sequences, 11% to 15% being singletons. Sample: memory (CD45RO+) T cells sorted from blood. These receptors originate from a woman under 30 in good health.

This chain links TRBV10-3 with TRBJ1-1; no clear D. The CDR3 is made up of 11 amino acids. Germline V lookup: CDR1 ENHRY, CDR2 SYGVKD. Trimming took off 11 bases at V and 5 bases at J, with 12 bases between the two ends. The CDR3 region has the DNA TGTGCCGCCGGGAGGGAGACTGAAGCTTTCTTT. Translated: CAAGRETEAFF.

The genes are TRBV2 and TRBJ2-3; 8 nucleotides match TRBD2. The CDR3 spans 16 residues. V shed 4 bases, J shed 7 bases, and the junction held 13 bases outside the gene matches. Looked up from germline, CDR1 is SNHLY and CDR2 is FYNNEI. The CDR3 is CASSVGTASGPYTQYF. As DNA, the CDR3 is TGTGCCAGCAGTGTTGGAACGGCTAGCGGGCCCTATACGCAGTATTTT.

This clonotype was observed a few times. The rearrangement uses TRBV5-1 and TRBJ2-7, with a possible D match to TRBD1 (6 bases). Trimming left V 4 bases short and J 3 bases short, with 14 bases between. The CDR3 runs to 14 residues. The germline gives CDR1 SGHRS, CDR2 YFSETQ. The CDR3 DNA reads TGCGCCAGCAGCGAGACGGGACATAGCTACGAGCAGTACTTC. It codes for CASSETGHSYEQYF. Variable domain in full (rest from reference TRBV5-1 and TRBJ2-7): KAGVTQTPRYLIKTRGQQVTLSCSPISGHRSVSWYQQTPGQGLQFLFEYFSETQRNKGNFPGRFSGRQFSNSRSEMNVSTLELGDSALYLCASSETGHSYEQYFGPGTRLTVT.

In this sample, this clonotype turned up many times. The CDR3 nucleotides are TGTGCCACCAGCAGAGGTTTGGTCGCTCTAGCGGGGGACCTTAATTACAATGAGCAGTTCTTC. Encoded protein: CATSRGLVALAGDLNYNEQFF. V is TRBV15 and J is TRBJ2-1; 10 nucleotides align to TRBD2. CDR1 LNHNV and CDR2 YYDKDF come from the germline V gene (reference sequence). After removal of 1 base from V and 4 bases from J, the junction contained 19 bases not matched to a gene. This CDR3 is 21 amino acids long.

This clonotype was detected only a few times. The CDR3 spells CSAIPLLSSYNEQFF. The CDR3 DNA follows: TGCAGTGCGATCCCTCTCCTAAGCTCCTACAATGAGCAGTTCTTC. The chain recombines TRBV20-1 with TRBJ2-1; D gene uncertain. V was clipped by 6 bases and J by 0 bases, with 15 bases between them. Germline lookup yields CDR1 DFQATT and CDR2 SNEGSKA (reference sequence). CDR3 length: 15 amino acids.

The chain links TRBV4-3 to TRBJ2-5; 16 bases fit TRBD2. Germline CDR1 and CDR2: LGHNA and YSLEER. This CDR3 spans 19 amino acids. The J segment lost 6 bases and the V segment lost 1 base, leaving 11 bases of the junction unmatched. CDR3 DNA: TGCGCCAGCAGCCAAGTTCGGGGGACTAGCGGGAGGGTAGGGAAGACCCAGTACTTC. This sequence encodes CASSQVRGTSGRVGKTQYF.

This clonotype has ten or more counts. The chain recombines TRBV20-1 with TRBJ2-1; D might be TRBD2 (7 bases). CDR3 length equals 14 residues. V lost 0 bases and J 5 bases, leaving 11 bases between the germline ends. Germline V gene sequence: CDR1 DFQATT, CDR2 SNEGSKA (reference sequence). CDR3 sequence (DNA): TGCAGTGCTAGAGATCTGGGGGGGCACAATGAGCAGTTCTTC. It codes for CSARDLGGHNEQFF.

The chain uses TRBV19 and TRBJ1-1; D is unresolved. The V end was cut by 7 bases, the J end by 7 bases, with 22 bases between. CDR1 LNHDA and CDR2 SQIVND come from the germline V gene (reference sequence). The CDR3 runs 15 residues. CDR3 protein: CASTPGAEGFDEAFF. CDR3 DNA sequence: TGTGCCAGTACCCCGGGAGCGGAGGGATTTGATGAAGCTTTCTTT. The variable domain in full, with the rest retrieved from reference TRBV19 and TRBJ1-1, is DGGITQSPKYLFRKEGQNVTLSCEQNLNHDAMYWYRQDPGQGLRLIYYSQIVNDFQKGDIAEGYSVSREKKESFPLTVTSAQKNPTAFYLCASTPGAEGFDEAFFGQGTRLTVV.

Of note for this clonotype: A junction end diverges from the germline sequence, so it may reflect a read error. The genes are TRBV7-2 and TRBJ2-2; perhaps TRBD2 as D (5 bases). CDR1 and CDR2 (germline): SGHTA, FQGNSA. The CDR3 covers 15 residues. The CDR3 loop reads CASSSTRTATRELFF. In DNA, the CDR3 is TGTGCCAGCAGCTCAACTCGGACTGCCACCCGGGAGCTGTTTTTT. The complete variable domain, with remaining parts taken from reference TRBV7-2 and TRBJ2-2, reads GAGVSQSPSNKVTEKGKDVELRCDPISGHTALYWYRQSLGQGLEFLIYFQGNSAPDKSGLPSDRFSAERTGGSVSTLTIQRTQQEDSAVYLCASSSTRTATRELFFGEGSRLTVL.

The genes are TRBV29-1 and TRBJ2-2; TRBD1 might be the D (6 bases). This CDR3 is 13 amino acids long. V lost 6 bases and J 7 bases, leaving 15 bases between the germline ends. The germline CDR1 and CDR2 sequences are SQVTM and ANQGSEA. In nucleotides, the CDR3 is TGCAGCGTAAAGGACAGCTGGGACGGGGAGCTGTTTTTT. It codes for CSVKDSWDGELFF.

This clonotype was seen more than once but under ten times. The chain uses TRBV29-1 and TRBJ2-7; 7 bases match TRBD2. Germline V gives CDR1 SQVTM, CDR2 ANQGSEA. This CDR3 contains 12 residues. The ends lost 5 bases at V and 4 bases at J; junction bases unmatched: 5. In DNA, the CDR3 is TGCAGCGTTCGGGGAGGGAAATACGAGCAGTACTTC. Translation: CSVRGGKYEQYF.

The CDR3 sequence is CASSTAGSSYNEQFF. The CDR3 DNA reads as TGTGCCAGTAGTACCGCAGGGTCCTCCTACAATGAGCAGTTCTTC. The chain couples TRBV19 to TRBJ2-1, with a possible D match to TRBD1 (5 bases). CDR3 length: 15 amino acids. The germline V and J ends were trimmed by 4 bases and 0 bases, with 10 bases remaining between them. The germline gives CDR1 LNHDA, CDR2 SQIVND (reference sequence).

At least ten counts were recorded for this clonotype. V is TRBV7-9 and J is TRBJ2-7; D gene uncertain. The CDR3 contains 13 residues. V was cut by 5 bases and J by 5 bases, with 13 bases left in between. Germline V gene sequence: CDR1 SEHNR, CDR2 FQNEAQ (reference sequence). CDR3 residues: CASSRLSLDEQYF. The CDR3 DNA sequence: TGTGCCAGCAGCCGTCTATCCCTCGACGAGCAGTACTTC.

This clonotype was found many times. J is TRBJ1-1 and V is TRBV5-1, with TRBD1 identical over 12 bases. The germline V gene encodes CDR1 SGHRS and CDR2 YFSETQ. J gave up 5 bases and V 3 bases, and 11 bases lay outside the gene matches. There are 17 residues in the CDR3. The CDR3 region has the DNA TGCGCCAGCAGCTCTACACCGGGACAGGGGGCGCGGACTGAAGCTTTCTTT. Translating gives CASSSTPGQGARTEAFF. Using reference TRBV5-1 and TRBJ1-1 for the parts outside the CDR3, the full variable domain is KAGVTQTPRYLIKTRGQQVTLSCSPISGHRSVSWYQQTPGQGLQFLFEYFSETQRNKGNFPGRFSGRQFSNSRSEMNVSTLELGDSALYLCASSSTPGQGARTEAFFGQGTRLTVV.

This clonotype was seen repeatedly, ten times or more. The CDR3 DNA follows: TGTGCCATCAGTGAAGGGAGGACAGGCGCCGAAAAACTGTTTTTT. Protein: CAISEGRTGAEKLFF. This rearrangement joins TRBV10-3 to TRBJ1-4, with 7 bases identical to TRBD1. This CDR3 has 15 residues. Germline trimming cut 3 bases from V and 8 bases from J; bases unmatched to any gene: 9. Germline CDR1 ENHRY, CDR2 SYGVKD.

This clonotype was observed a few times. V and J are TRBV12-3 or TRBV12-4 and TRBJ2-1; D tentatively fits TRBD1 or TRBD2 (5 bases each). The CDR3 runs to 14 residues. V dropped 2 bases and J dropped 7 bases, with 12 bases sitting between them. The CDR3 spells CASSLRVWGNEQFF. The CDR3 DNA reads TGTGCCAGCAGTTTACGGGTTTGGGGGAATGAGCAGTTCTTC.

This clonotype was observed a handful of times. V and J are TRBV7-8 and TRBJ2-5; 11 positions agree with TRBD2. J lost 2 bases, V lost 2 bases, and 4 bases had no gene match. The CDR3 sequence is 16 residues long. Germline V gene sequence: CDR1 SGHVS, CDR2 FQNEAQ. CDR3 bases: TGTGCCAGCAGCTTAATCCTAGCGGGGGGACAAGAGACCCAGTACTTC. Its translation is CASSLILAGGQETQYF.

This clonotype was observed at least ten times. This sequence joins TRBV10-1 and TRBJ2-7, with a weak D call TRBD2 (6 bases). Germline loops: CDR1 WNHNN, CDR2 SYGVQD (reference sequence). There are 15 residues in the CDR3. Trimming took 2 bases from V and 2 from J, leaving 13 bases between them. As DNA, the CDR3 is TGCGCCAGCAGTGAGGGAAGTAGCGGAACCTACGAGCAGTACTTC. It is translated as CASSEGSSGTYEQYF.

This clonotype was recorded a few times. The V gene is TRBV2, the J gene TRBJ2-7; D remains unclear. V was clipped by 3 bases and J by 5 bases, with 5 bases between them. The CDR3 contains 11 residues. From germline, CDR1 is SNHLY and CDR2 FYNNEI. The CDR3 reads CASSEIDEQYF. In nucleotides, the CDR3 is TGTGCCAGCAGTGAGATTGACGAGCAGTACTTC.